The 4 T cell receptor beta chains below were found in one sample sequenced in a study of cytomegalovirus exposure and HLA in healthy donors. A multiplex PCR was run with 60 Vbeta primers and 13 Jbeta primers. This table comes from immunoSEQ multiplex PCR, and its TCRdb copy is limited to in-frame clones, with some not included. The data contain around 180,000 clones, over 70% of them singletons. Sequenced input: PBMCs. These receptor sequences come from a man between 35 and 55 years old in good health and CMV-seronegative.

V gene TRBV4-3 combines with J gene TRBJ1-2; possibly TRBD1 for D (6 bases). Between the trimmed V and J ends, which lost 2 bases and 5 bases, there was a span of 12 bases. CDR1 and CDR2 (germline): LGHNA, YSLEER. The CDR3 covers 14 residues. The CDR3 coding sequence is TGCGCCAGCAGCCAAATCTCACAGGGATATGGCTACACCTTC. Translating gives CASSQISQGYGYTF.

This chain connects TRBV29-1 to TRBJ2-2; the D gene is possibly TRBD1 (5 bases). CDR3 size: 12 residues. V shed 4 bases and J shed 5 bases, with 8 bases lying between them. The germline CDR1 and CDR2 sequences are SQVTM and ANQGSEA. CDR3 nucleotide sequence: TGCAGCGTTGTCCCAGGGACCGGGGAGCTGTTTTTT. Residues: CSVVPGTGELFF.

The CDR3 bases are TGTGCCAGCAGCTTAGCCAAGCCACTGTCCACAGATACGCAGTATTTT. It is translated as CASSLAKPLSTDTQYF. This chain connects TRBV7-9 to TRBJ2-3; D unresolved. This CDR3 has 16 residues. Germline V gene data show CDR1 as SEHNR and CDR2 as FQNEAQ (reference sequence). The V gene lost 0 bases and the J gene lost 2 bases, with 12 bases spanning the gap.

In its sample, this clone was seen a few times. The chain links TRBV6-4 to TRBJ1-1; 7 bases agree with TRBD1. The CDR3 loop spans 12 amino acids. The V segment lost 6 bases and the J segment 7 bases; nucleotides outside the gene matches: 5. Germline CDR1 is MRHNA and CDR2 is SNTAGT. The CDR3 loop reads CASSWTGNEAFF. CDR3 coding DNA: TGTGCCAGCAGCTGGACAGGCAATGAAGCTTTCTTT.